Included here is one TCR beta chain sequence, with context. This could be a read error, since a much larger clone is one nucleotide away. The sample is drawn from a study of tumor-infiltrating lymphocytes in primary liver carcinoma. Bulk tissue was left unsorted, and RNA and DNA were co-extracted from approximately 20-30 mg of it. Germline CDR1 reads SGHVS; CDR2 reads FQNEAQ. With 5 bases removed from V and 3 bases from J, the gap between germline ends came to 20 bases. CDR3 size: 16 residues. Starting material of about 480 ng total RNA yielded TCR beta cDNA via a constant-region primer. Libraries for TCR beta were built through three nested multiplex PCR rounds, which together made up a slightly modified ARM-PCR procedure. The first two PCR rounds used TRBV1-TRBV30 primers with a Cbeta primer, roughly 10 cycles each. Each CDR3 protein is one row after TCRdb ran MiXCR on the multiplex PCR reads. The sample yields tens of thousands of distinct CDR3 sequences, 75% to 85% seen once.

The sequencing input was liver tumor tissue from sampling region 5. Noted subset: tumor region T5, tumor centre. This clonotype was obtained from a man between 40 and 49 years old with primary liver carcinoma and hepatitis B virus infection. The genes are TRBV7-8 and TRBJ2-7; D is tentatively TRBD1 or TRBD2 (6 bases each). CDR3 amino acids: CASSAPGGLALYEQYF. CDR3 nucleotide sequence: TGTGCCAGCAGCGCCCCCGGGGGCCTCGCCCTCTACGAGCAGTACTTC.